The sequence of this TCR beta chain was determined in a study of regulatory T cells. Of note for this clone: What it binds is unknown.

V shed 8 bases and J 2 bases; nucleotides not matched to a gene: 4. CDR3 length equals 15 residues. The germline gives CDR1 ENHRY, CDR2 SYGVKD. General study points: In CD3G-deficient patients, conventional CD4+ T cells were enriched for hydrophobic CDR3 residues at positions 6 and 7.

Amplification used 52 TRBV primers and 13 TRBJ primers. Some clones are missing from TCRdb's copy, which holds only in-frame ones; the method was immunoSEQ multiplex PCR. This sample carries some 23,000 clones, 70% to 90% of them seen once, and the ten largest clones take roughly 1.3%. The sequence was collected from a child aged 10 to 17 with CD3G deficiency. V usage is TRBV10-3 and J usage is TRBJ2-3; 13 nucleotides line up with TRBD2. Sequenced input: conventional CD4+ T cells sorted from blood. The CDR3 protein is CAIGGLAGLTDTQYF. The CDR3 DNA reads as TGTGCCATCGGGGGACTAGCGGGACTCACAGATACGCAGTATTTT.